The source of this T cell receptor (beta chain) is a study of T-cell reconstitution after alpha-beta-depleted transplantation in children. V was trimmed by 5 bases and J by 5 bases, leaving 11 bases between them. From germline, CDR1 is SGHRS and CDR2 YFSETQ. The CDR3 loop spans 13 amino acids. The TCRbeta library incorporated unique molecular identifiers. One entry per CDR3 protein, called by TCRdb with MiXCR from the PCR reads. The repertoire holds some 500,000 distinct CDR3 sequences, with 32% as singletons. Material: PBMCs from the stem cell graft donor, obtained from the stem cell graft. The J gene is TRBJ2-1, the V gene TRBV5-1, with a possible D match to TRBD2 (6 bases). This TCR was recovered from a human donor who donated a stem cell graft to a child with aplastic anemia. CDR3 nucleotide sequence: TGCGCCAGCAGGGTTAGACTAGACAATGAGCAGTTCTTC. Residues: CASRVRLDNEQFF. Combining the CDR3 with reference TRBV5-1 and TRBJ2-1 gives the whole variable domain KAGVTQTPRYLIKTRGQQVTLSCSPISGHRSVSWYQQTPGQGLQFLFEYFSETQRNKGNFPGRFSGRQFSNSRSEMNVSTLELGDSALYLCASRVRLDNEQFFGPGTRLTVL.